This TCR beta chain was captured in a study of cytomegalovirus exposure and HLA in healthy donors. At the level of the study: Of the donors genotyped, approximately 430 in all, around 77% fell in the Caucasian-associated ancestry cluster.

Notes on the study in general: TCR beta V- and J-gene trimming, according to a later analysis, was linked to a missense DCLRE1C variant.

About this clone itself: Its antigen remains unidentified.

The PCR contained 60 Vbeta and 13 Jbeta primers. Source study methods: Around 80 million unique TCR beta chains, 9.5 million to 11 million of them shared, were counted by a later analysis. Method: immunoSEQ multiplex PCR; TCRdb's copy keeps in-frame clones and lacks some. V and J calls and clone size come straight from that table; D and trimming were deduced from the DNA. The repertoire consists of 95,000 to 130,000 clones, with 50% to 65% occurring once and the leading ten covering less than 9.5%. V gave up 3 bases and J gave up 4 bases; unmatched junction bases: 6. CDR1 is LNHDA and CDR2 is SQIVND in the germline V gene (reference sequence). The CDR3 has 15 residues.

The genes are TRBV19 and TRBJ2-3; the match to TRBD2 covers 8 bases. The clonotype comes from a woman aged 40 to 55 in good health and CMV-seropositive. Sequencing was carried out using PBMCs. CDR3 region: CASSIDDGRADTQYF. CDR3 nucleotide sequence: TGTGCCAGTAGTATCGATGACGGGAGGGCAGATACGCAGTATTTT.